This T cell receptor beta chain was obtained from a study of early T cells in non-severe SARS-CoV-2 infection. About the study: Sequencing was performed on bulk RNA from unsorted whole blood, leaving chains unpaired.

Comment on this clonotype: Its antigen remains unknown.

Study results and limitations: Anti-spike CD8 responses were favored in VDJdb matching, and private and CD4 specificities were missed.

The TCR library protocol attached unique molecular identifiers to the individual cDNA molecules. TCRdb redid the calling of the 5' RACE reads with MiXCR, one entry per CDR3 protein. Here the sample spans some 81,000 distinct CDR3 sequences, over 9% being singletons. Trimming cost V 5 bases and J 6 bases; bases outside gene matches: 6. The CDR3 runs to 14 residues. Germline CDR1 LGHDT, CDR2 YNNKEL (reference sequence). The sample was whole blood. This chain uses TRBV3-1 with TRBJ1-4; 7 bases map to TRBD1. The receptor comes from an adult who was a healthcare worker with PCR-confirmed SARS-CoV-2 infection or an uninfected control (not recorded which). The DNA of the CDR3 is TGTGCCAGCAGCGATACAGGGGACGATGAAAAACTGTTTTTT. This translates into CASSDTGDDEKLFF.